Below, 23 T cell receptor beta chains from the same sample are listed, as sequenced in a study of T cells in Graves' hyperthyroidism and ophthalmopathy. RNA transcripts provided the source from which TCR beta CDR3 regions were amplified. The HTBI primer set served for first-round RT-PCR of the TCR CDR3. One entry per CDR3 protein, called by TCRdb with MiXCR from the multiplex PCR reads. The sample comprises hundreds of thousands of distinct CDR3 sequences, around 45% of which are singletons, and 8.2% rests with the top ten. The specimen sequenced was peripheral blood or thyroid tissue (not recorded which). These receptors were obtained from a woman in her late teens or twenties with Graves' hyperthyroidism.

The chain carries TRBV29-1 and TRBJ2-5, with 7 bases matching TRBD1. The better agreement between TRBJ2-7 and the DNA end casts doubt on the J call. The germline V gene encodes CDR1 SQVTM and CDR2 ANQGSEA. The CDR3 consists of 15 residues. Here the CDR3 reads CSVEDRDRTKDEQYF. CDR3 DNA sequence: TGCAGCGTTGAAGATCGGGACAGAACTAAGGACGAGCAGTACTTC.

This clonotype came up a few times. The V and J genes are TRBV2 and TRBJ1-2; D possibly corresponds to TRBD1 (6 bases). The V end lost 3 bases, the J end lost 6 bases, and 14 bases lay between the germline ends. The CDR3 is 14 residues long. Germline V gene data show CDR1 as SNHLY and CDR2 as FYNNEI. Here the CDR3 DNA reads TGTGCCAGCAGTGAGTGGAAGGGGGATAATGGCTACACCTTC. As protein: CASSEWKGDNGYTF.

V gene TRBV2 combines with J gene TRBJ1-4, with D possibly matching TRBD1 (5 bases). Germline V gives CDR1 SNHLY, CDR2 FYNNEI. CDR3 length equals 14 residues. V was shortened by 6 bases and J by 7 bases, with 15 bases between the two germline ends. The CDR3 DNA is TGTGCCAGCAGAGGGACTGCCCGGGGTGAAAAACTGTTTTTT. Its translation: CASRGTARGEKLFF.

This clonotype has more than one count but fewer than ten. CDR3 residues: CASSVGQAGGYEQYF. CDR3 nucleotides: TGTGCCAGCAGCGTGGGACAGGCCGGGGGCTACGAGCAGTACTTC. The rearrangement links TRBV9 to TRBJ2-7; 8 nucleotides line up with TRBD1. CDR1 and CDR2 (germline): SGDLS, YYNGEE. V was clipped by 2 bases and J by 3 bases; unmatched bases: 7. This CDR3 contains 15 residues.

In this sample, this clonotype turned up many times. The rearrangement links TRBV2 to TRBJ2-5; TRBD1 aligns across 7 bases. CDR1 is SNHLY and CDR2 is FYNNEI in the germline V gene. There are 15 residues in the CDR3. V shed 5 bases, J shed 1 base, and the junction held 7 bases outside the gene matches. CDR3 DNA sequence: TGTGCCAGCAGTAACCGGGACAGCTCCCAAGAGACCCAGTACTTC. Translated: CASSNRDSSQETQYF.

V is TRBV10-3 and J is TRBJ1-3, with unresolved D. V dropped 10 bases and J dropped 0 bases, with 16 bases sitting between them. Per the germline V gene, CDR1 is ENHRY and CDR2 is SYGVKD. The length of the CDR3 is 15 residues. The CDR3 is CASSLTYLSGNTIYF. The CDR3 bases are TGTGCCAGCAGCTTGACCTACCTCTCTGGAAACACCATATATTTT.

CDR3 loop: CSLEGQDYGYTF. CDR3 nucleotides: TGCAGCTTGGAGGGACAGGACTATGGCTACACCTTC. This chain joins TRBV29-1 and TRBJ1-2; 8 bases line up with TRBD1. In germline, CDR1 is SQVTM, CDR2 ANQGSEA. The CDR3 is 12 amino acids. With 8 bases clipped from V and 3 bases from J, the junction kept 5 bases outside the gene matches.

A note on this clonotype: An end of the junction does not agree with germline; a read error may underlie this. The chain combines TRBV16 with TRBJ1-2; D ambiguous. Germline V gene sequence: CDR1 KGHSY, CDR2 FQNENV. The CDR3 runs 15 residues. The CDR3 protein is CASRQSGSYIGGYTF. Here the CDR3 DNA reads TGTGCCAGCAGACAATCCGGGTCCTATATTGGAGGCTACACCTTC. Using reference TRBV16 and TRBJ1-2 for the parts outside the CDR3, the full variable domain is GEEVAQTPKHLVRGEGQKAKLYCAPIKGHSYVFWYQQVLKNEFKFLISFQNENVFDETGMPKERFSAKCLPNSPCSLEIQATKLEDSAVYFCASRQSGSYIGGYTFGSGTRLTVV.

With respect to this clonotype: The limits of the CDR3 on the DNA are not certain, so only TCRdb's listed CDR3 is given. J is TRBJ2-7 and V is TRBV15; the table names TRBD1, a call not compared with the DNA. The CDR3 length equals 15 residues, ends included. Germline CDR1 LNHNV, CDR2 YYDKDF (reference sequence). CDR3 protein: CATSRVGTGTGELYF.

The chain recombines TRBV15 with TRBJ1-5; 9 bases match TRBD1. The V gene end was trimmed by 4 bases and the J gene end by 2 bases; junction bases not matched to a gene: 12. The CDR3 has 18 residues. CDR1 is LNHNV and CDR2 is YYDKDF in the germline V gene (reference sequence). This CDR3 reads CATSKGQGGEARNQPQHF. DNA of the CDR3: TGTGCCACCAGCAAGGGACAGGGAGGGGAGGCTCGCAATCAGCCCCAGCATTTT.

This clonotype was observed many times. J is TRBJ2-5 and V is TRBV24-1; D gene ambiguous. This CDR3 has 15 residues. CDR1 is KGHDR, CDR2 SFDVKD, per germline. Trimming removed 0 bases from V and 2 bases from J, with 9 bases in between. The CDR3 reads CATSDLFSGQETQYF. The CDR3 nucleotides read TGTGCCACCAGTGATTTGTTTTCTGGGCAAGAGACCCAGTACTTC.

The rearrangement joins TRBV20-1 to TRBJ1-5; no firm D call. Germline lookup yields CDR1 DFQATT and CDR2 SNEGSKA (reference sequence). This CDR3 region has 13 residues. The ends were cut back, 0 bases at V and 0 bases at J, with 3 bases in the middle. The CDR3 region has the DNA TGCAGTGCTAGAGAGACTAGCAATCAGCCCCAGCATTTT. Its protein product is CSARETSNQPQHF.

This clonotype was picked up one time. This chain uses TRBV7-3 with TRBJ2-7, with TRBD1 as a possible D gene (5 bases). The CDR3 consists of 13 residues. Germline CDR1 is SGHTA and CDR2 is FQGTGA. V lost 9 bases and J 5 bases, leaving 17 bases between the germline ends. CDR3 loop: CASSIAGIHEQYF. CDR3 DNA sequence: TGTGCCAGTAGTATTGCAGGGATCCACGAGCAGTACTTC.

This chain joins TRBV5-1 and TRBJ2-2, with 7 bases fitting TRBD1. The CDR3 is 16 residues long. Germline lookup yields CDR1 SGHRS and CDR2 YFSETQ. V was clipped by 2 bases and J by 4 bases; unmatched bases: 8. The CDR3 loop reads CASSFGQGVGTGELFF. DNA for the CDR3: TGCGCCAGCAGCTTCGGGCAGGGGGTCGGCACCGGGGAGCTGTTTTTT.

This chain uses TRBV15 with TRBJ2-3, with 10 bases identical to TRBD1. Trimming removed 2 bases from V and 4 bases from J; junction bases left unmatched: 6. CDR3 size: 16 residues. Germline CDR1 is LNHNV and CDR2 is YYDKDF (reference sequence). CDR3 protein: CATSRTGTGDADTQYF. The DNA for the CDR3 is TGTGCCACCAGCAGAACCGGGACAGGGGATGCAGATACGCAGTATTTT.

This clonotype was picked up many times. The chain carries TRBV7-9 and TRBJ1-6; 10 positions agree with TRBD1. Per germline, CDR1 SEHNR and CDR2 FQNEAQ (reference sequence). The CDR3 sequence is 14 residues long. With V trimmed by 5 bases and J by 7 bases, 2 bases remained unmatched. CDR3 coding DNA: TGTGCCAGCAGCCGACAGGGGGCGAATTCACCCCTCCACTTT. Translated, it gives CASSRQGANSPLHF.

The chain uses TRBV29-1 and TRBJ2-5; 11 bases are a match to TRBD2. J lost 5 bases, V lost 6 bases, and 8 bases had no gene match. The CDR3 spans 14 residues. Looked up from germline, CDR1 is SQVTM and CDR2 is ANQGSEA. DNA of the CDR3: TGCAGCGTGGCAGAACTAGCGGGAGAGGAGACCCAGTACTTC. The encoded protein is CSVAELAGEETQYF. The complete variable domain, with remaining parts taken from reference TRBV29-1 and TRBJ2-5, reads SAVISQKPSRDICQRGTSLTIQCQVDSQVTMMFWYRQQPGQSLTLIATANQGSEATYESGFVIDKFPISRPNLTFSTLTVSNMSPEDSSIYLCSVAELAGEETQYFGPGTRLLVL.

The chain carries TRBV20-1 and TRBJ1-2, with unresolved D. V was cut by 6 bases and J by 5 bases, with 16 bases left in between. The CDR3 loop spans 13 amino acids. The germline CDR1 and CDR2 sequences are DFQATT and SNEGSKA (reference sequence). CDR3 DNA sequence: TGCAGTGCGTGGGGAGGGAGAGGATATGGCTACACCTTC. Its translation is CSAWGGRGYGYTF.

The CDR3 protein is CATVQGRNTIYF. DNA of the CDR3: TGTGCCACGGTGCAGGGTAGAAACACCATATATTTT. V usage is TRBV24-1 and J usage is TRBJ1-3, with D perhaps matching TRBD1 (5 bases). Germline loops: CDR1 KGHDR, CDR2 SFDVKD. The V end lost 10 bases, the J end lost 5 bases, and 11 bases lay between the germline ends. The CDR3 length is 12 residues.

This sequence joins TRBV19 and TRBJ1-5, with D tentatively TRBD1 (6 bases). CDR1 and CDR2 (germline): LNHDA, SQIVND (reference sequence). The CDR3 is made up of 14 amino acids. Trimming left V 9 bases short and J 4 bases short, with 16 bases between. CDR3 coding DNA: TGTGCCAGCAGTTTGAGGGGGGAGAATCAGCCCCAGCATTTT. Residues: CASSLRGENQPQHF.

This clonotype was seen only a few times. V is TRBV5-1 and J is TRBJ2-5; a possible D gene is TRBD2 (6 bases). Trimming left V 2 bases short and J 4 bases short, with 18 bases between. Germline V gene data show CDR1 as SGHRS and CDR2 as YFSETQ. CDR3 length equals 16 residues. The DNA of the CDR3 is TGCGCCAGCAGCTTAGGTAGCGGCCCCTCCTTAGAGACCCAGTACTTC. This translates into CASSLGSGPSLETQYF.

This clonotype has just a few counts. The V gene is TRBV2, the J gene TRBJ1-3; 9 bases are a match to TRBD1. Germline CDR1 and CDR2: SNHLY and FYNNEI. V lost 6 bases, J lost 4 bases, and 4 bases stayed unmatched. The CDR3 runs to 14 residues. The CDR3 reads CASRRTGAGNTIYF. In nucleotides, the CDR3 is TGTGCCAGCAGGCGGACAGGGGCCGGAAACACCATATATTTT.

This clonotype has more than one count but fewer than ten. The gene calls are TRBV19 and TRBJ1-2; D not certain. CDR1 LNHDA and CDR2 SQIVND come from the germline V gene (reference sequence). The CDR3 totals 13 residues. Trimming removed 6 bases at V and 11 bases at J, with 19 bases between. The CDR3 nucleotides read TGTGCCAGTAGAGAGGGCTCTGACTTGGGGTACACCTTC. Translation: CASREGSDLGYTF.